The 7 T cell receptor beta chains reported below all come from one sample, sequenced in a study of T-cell memory formation after mild COVID-19. TCRdb re-called the 5' RACE reads with MiXCR, one entry per CDR3 protein. The sample lists 450,000 to 650,000 distinct CDR3 sequences, less than 25% occurring once. Sequencing was carried out using PBMCs or a T cell subset sorted from them (not recorded which). Receptors were obtained from an adult woman who had mild COVID-19 (a few samples of this study predate the infection). Cell type and time point are not known.

This clonotype appeared many times. This chain connects TRBV6-5 to TRBJ2-1; TRBD1 matches 9 bases. The V gene's germline CDR1 is MNHEY and CDR2 SVGAGI. The CDR3 consists of 15 residues. V dropped 7 bases and J dropped 7; count of bases not matched to a gene: 11. The CDR3 protein is CASTKGQGKLNEQFF. CDR3 coding DNA: TGTGCCAGCACAAAGGGACAGGGCAAGCTAAATGAGCAGTTCTTC.

V and J are TRBV12-3 or TRBV12-4 and TRBJ1-1, with D uncertain. Trimming shortened V by 0 bases and J by 6 bases, and 11 bases separated the two germline ends. The CDR3 is made up of 14 amino acids. For the CDR3, the DNA is TGTGCCAGCAGTTTAGCGGTGGCAGCCGCTGAAGCTTTCTTT. It encodes CASSLAVAAAEAFF.

This clonotype was seen more than once but under ten times. The gene calls are TRBV3-2 and TRBJ2-7; TRBD1 was called by the table and not checked on the DNA. TRBV3-2 is labeled a pseudogene. The CDR3 length is 16 residues. The CDR3 DNA reads as TGTGCCAGCAGCCAAGATCGAAGGGACCGCCCTGAGGAGCAGTACTTC. It encodes CASSQDRRDRPEEQYF.

CDR3 amino acids: CASSRTTGADFYGYTF. DNA for the CDR3: TGCGCCAGCAGCCGGACCACAGGGGCGGATTTTTATGGCTACACCTTC. The chain joins TRBV5-1 to TRBJ1-2; 7 bases are shared with TRBD1. The CDR3 extends over 16 amino acids. Germline V gene data show CDR1 as SGHRS and CDR2 as YFSETQ. Germline trimming cut 4 bases from V and 5 bases from J; bases unmatched to any gene: 14.

In this sample, this clonotype turned up many times. V gene TRBV4-2 combines with J gene TRBJ2-7, with 7 nucleotides matching TRBD2. Per germline, CDR1 LGHNA and CDR2 YNFKEQ. CDR3 length equals 15 residues. J was trimmed by 3 bases and V by 4 bases; bases with no gene match: 9. CDR3 sequence: CASSPGGSMGYEQYF. The DNA for the CDR3 is TGTGCCAGCAGCCCTGGCGGGAGTATGGGCTACGAGCAGTACTTC.

This chain joins TRBV7-9 and TRBJ1-5, with D perhaps matching TRBD1 (6 bases). There are 16 residues in the CDR3. V lost 5 bases, J lost 6 bases, and 20 bases lay in between. Germline V gene lookup returns CDR1 SEHNR and CDR2 FQNEAQ (reference sequence). The CDR3, as DNA: TGTGCCAGCAGCAGCAGATTGGGGGGGGCGTCTCAGCCCCAGCATTTT. As protein: CASSSRLGGASQPQHF.

The V and J genes are TRBV29-1 and TRBJ1-1; 9 nucleotides agree with TRBD1. The CDR3 spans 14 residues. Germline assignment: CDR1 SQVTM and CDR2 ANQGSEA. Unmatched junction bases numbered 11, after V lost 6 bases and J lost 6 bases. For the CDR3, the DNA is TGCAGCGTCGAACCACAGGGGGCCCCATCTGAAGCTTTCTTT. This encodes CSVEPQGAPSEAFF.